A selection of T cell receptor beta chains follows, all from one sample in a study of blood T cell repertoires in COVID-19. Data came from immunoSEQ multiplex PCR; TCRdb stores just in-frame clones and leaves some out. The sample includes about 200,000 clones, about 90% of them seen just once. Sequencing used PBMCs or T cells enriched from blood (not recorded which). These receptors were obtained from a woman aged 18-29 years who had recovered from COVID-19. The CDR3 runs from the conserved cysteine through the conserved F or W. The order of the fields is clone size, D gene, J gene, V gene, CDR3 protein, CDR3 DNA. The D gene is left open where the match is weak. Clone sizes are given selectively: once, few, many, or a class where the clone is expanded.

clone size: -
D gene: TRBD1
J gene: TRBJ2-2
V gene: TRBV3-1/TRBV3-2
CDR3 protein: CASSQGEGTVNTGELFF
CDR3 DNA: TGTGCCAGCAGCCAAGGGGAAGGGACAGTGAACACCGGGGAGCTGTTTTTT

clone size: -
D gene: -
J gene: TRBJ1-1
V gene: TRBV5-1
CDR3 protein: CASSLDRAMNTEAFF
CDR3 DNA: TGCGCCAGCAGCTTGGACAGGGCGATGAACACTGAAGCTTTCTTT

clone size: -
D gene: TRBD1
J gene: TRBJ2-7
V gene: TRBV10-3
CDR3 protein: CAIRQGVSYEQYF
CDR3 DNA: TGTGCCATCAGACAGGGGGTATCCTACGAGCAGTACTTC

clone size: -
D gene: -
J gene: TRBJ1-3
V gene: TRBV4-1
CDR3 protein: CASSPYSGNTIYF
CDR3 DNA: TGCGCCAGCAGCCCCTACTCTGGAAACACCATATATTTT

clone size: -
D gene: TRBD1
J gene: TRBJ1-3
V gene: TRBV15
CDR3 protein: CATSRDYGDRGYGNTIYF
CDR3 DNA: TGTGCCACCAGCAGAGATTATGGGGACAGGGGGTATGGAAACACCATATATTTT

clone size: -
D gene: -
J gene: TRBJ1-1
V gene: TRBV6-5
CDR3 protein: CASIQVRGNTEAFF
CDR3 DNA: TGTGCCAGCATTCAAGTGCGGGGGAACACTGAAGCTTTCTTT

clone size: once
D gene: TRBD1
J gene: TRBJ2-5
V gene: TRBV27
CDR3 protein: CASSSRTGEETQYF
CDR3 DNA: TGTGCCAGCAGTTCCAGGACAGGGGAGGAGACCCAGTACTTC

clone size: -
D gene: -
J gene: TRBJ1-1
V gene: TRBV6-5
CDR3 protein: CASGPMNTEAFF
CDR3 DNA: TGTGCCAGCGGGCCGATGAACACTGAAGCTTTCTTT

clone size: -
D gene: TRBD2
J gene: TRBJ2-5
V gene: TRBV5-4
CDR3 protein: CASSLAGRETQYF
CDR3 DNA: TGTGCCAGCAGCTTGGCCGGGAGGGAGACCCAGTACTTC

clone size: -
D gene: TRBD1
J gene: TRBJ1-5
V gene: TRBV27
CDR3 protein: CASSETGNWGQPQHF
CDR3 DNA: TGTGCCAGCAGTGAGACAGGGAATTGGGGTCAGCCCCAGCATTTT

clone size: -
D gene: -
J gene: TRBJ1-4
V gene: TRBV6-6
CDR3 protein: CASSYLGGATNEKLFF
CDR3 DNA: TGTGCCAGCAGTTATCTTGGTGGAGCAACTAATGAAAAACTGTTTTTT

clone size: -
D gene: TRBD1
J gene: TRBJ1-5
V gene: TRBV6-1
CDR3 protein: CASSERWTGGAVGNQPQHF
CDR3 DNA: TGTGCCAGCAGTGAACGATGGACAGGGGGCGCGGTTGGAAATCAGCCCCAGCATTTT

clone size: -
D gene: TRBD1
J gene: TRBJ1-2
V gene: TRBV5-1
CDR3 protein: CASSLPGQGNGYTF
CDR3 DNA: TGCGCCAGCAGCTTACCGGGACAGGGGAATGGCTACACCTTC

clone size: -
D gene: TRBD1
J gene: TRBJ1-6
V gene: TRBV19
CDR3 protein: CASSSFQGAVSPLHF
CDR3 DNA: TGTGCCAGTAGTAGCTTCCAGGGGGCAGTTTCACCCCTCCACTTT

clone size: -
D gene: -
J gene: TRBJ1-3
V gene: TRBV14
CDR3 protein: CASSQRRGAGNTIYF
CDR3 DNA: TGTGCCAGCAGCCAGAGGCGGGGGGCTGGAAACACCATATATTTT

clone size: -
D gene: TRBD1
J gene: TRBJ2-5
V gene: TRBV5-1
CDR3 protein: CASATGTGEEETQYF
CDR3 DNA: TGCGCCAGCGCAACCGGGACAGGAGAAGAAGAGACCCAGTACTTC

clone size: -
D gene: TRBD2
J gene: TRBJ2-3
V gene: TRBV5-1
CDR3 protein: CASSLVPLAGVTQYF
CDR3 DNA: TGCGCCAGCAGCTTGGTTCCACTAGCGGGCGTTACGCAGTATTTT

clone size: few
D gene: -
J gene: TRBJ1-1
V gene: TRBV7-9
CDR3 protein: CASSSAQGAAFF
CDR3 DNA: TGTGCCAGCAGCTCCGCGCAGGGTGCAGCTTTCTTT

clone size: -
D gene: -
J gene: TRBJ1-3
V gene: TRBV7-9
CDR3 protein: CASRTGNTIYF
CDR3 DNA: TGTGCCAGCAGGACAGGAAACACCATATATTTT

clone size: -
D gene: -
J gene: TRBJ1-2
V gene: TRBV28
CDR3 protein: CASSLDSPYGYTF
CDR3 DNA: TGTGCCAGCAGTTTAGACAGTCCCTATGGCTACACCTTC

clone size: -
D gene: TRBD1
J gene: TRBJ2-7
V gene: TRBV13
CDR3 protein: CASSIRDRFYEQYF
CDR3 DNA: TGTGCCAGCAGCATCCGGGACAGGTTCTACGAGCAGTACTTC

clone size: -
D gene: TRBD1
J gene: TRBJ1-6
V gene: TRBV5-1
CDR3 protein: CASSMTGGYNSPLHF
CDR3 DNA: TGCGCCAGCAGCATGACAGGGGGGTATAATTCACCCCTCCACTTT

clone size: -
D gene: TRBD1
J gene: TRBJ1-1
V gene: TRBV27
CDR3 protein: CASGRQGSNTEAFF
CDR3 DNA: TGTGCCAGCGGACGACAGGGCAGTAACACTGAAGCTTTCTTT

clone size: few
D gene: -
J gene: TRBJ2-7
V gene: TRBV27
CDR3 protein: CATSWSGEGEQYF
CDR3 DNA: TGTGCCACCTCTTGGTCAGGGGAAGGCGAGCAGTACTTC

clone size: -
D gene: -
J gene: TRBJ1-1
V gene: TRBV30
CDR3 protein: CAWGGGVWNTEAFF
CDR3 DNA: TGTGCCTGGGGGGGAGGGGTCTGGAACACTGAAGCTTTCTTT

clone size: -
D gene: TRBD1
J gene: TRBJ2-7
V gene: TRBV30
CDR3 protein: CAWNQPRDRDEQYF
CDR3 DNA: TGTGCCTGGAACCAACCCCGGGACAGGGACGAGCAGTACTTC

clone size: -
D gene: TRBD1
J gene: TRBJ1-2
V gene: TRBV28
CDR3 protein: CASSSTGAVNYGYTF
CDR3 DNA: TGTGCCAGCAGTTCGACAGGGGCGGTTAACTATGGCTACACCTTC

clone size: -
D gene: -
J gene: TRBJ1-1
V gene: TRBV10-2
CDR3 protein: CASSEAGPNTEAFF
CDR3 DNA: TGCGCCAGCAGTGAAGCAGGTCCGAACACTGAAGCTTTCTTT

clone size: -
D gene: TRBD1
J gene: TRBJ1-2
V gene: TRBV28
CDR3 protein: CASRPRQGTYGYTF
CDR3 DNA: TGTGCCAGCAGACCGCGACAGGGAACCTATGGCTACACCTTC

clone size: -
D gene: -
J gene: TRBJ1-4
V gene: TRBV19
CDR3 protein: CASSETGVTNEKLFF
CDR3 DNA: TGTGCCAGTAGCGAAACAGGCGTCACCAATGAAAAACTGTTTTTT

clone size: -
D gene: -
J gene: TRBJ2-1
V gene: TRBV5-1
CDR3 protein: CASSLGLNYNEQFF
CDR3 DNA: TGCGCCAGCAGCTTGGGACTAAACTACAATGAGCAGTTCTTC

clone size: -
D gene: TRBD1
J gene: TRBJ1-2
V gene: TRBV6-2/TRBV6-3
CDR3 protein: CASSYGTGDHYGYTF
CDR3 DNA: TGTGCCAGCAGTTACGGAACAGGGGATCACTATGGCTACACCTTC

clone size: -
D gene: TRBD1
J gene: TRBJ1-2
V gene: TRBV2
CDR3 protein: CASRTGQGGYTF
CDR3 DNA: TGTGCCAGCAGAACGGGACAGGGCGGCTACACCTTC

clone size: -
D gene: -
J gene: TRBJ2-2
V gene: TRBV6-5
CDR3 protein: CASSQDRSGELFF
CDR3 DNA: TGTGCCAGCAGCCAAGACAGGTCCGGGGAGCTGTTTTTT

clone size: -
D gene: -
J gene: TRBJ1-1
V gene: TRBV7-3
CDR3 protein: CASSLQGTNTEAFF
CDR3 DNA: TGTGCCAGCAGCTTACAGGGCACGAACACTGAAGCTTTCTTT

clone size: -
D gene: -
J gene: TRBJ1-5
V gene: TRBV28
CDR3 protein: CASSLGGGGQPQHF
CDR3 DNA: TGTGCCAGCAGTTTAGGAGGGGGAGGGCAGCCCCAGCATTTT

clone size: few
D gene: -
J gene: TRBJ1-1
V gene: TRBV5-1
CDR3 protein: CASSLDTRLNTEAFF
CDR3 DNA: TGCGCCAGCAGCTTGGATACCAGGCTGAACACTGAAGCTTTCTTT

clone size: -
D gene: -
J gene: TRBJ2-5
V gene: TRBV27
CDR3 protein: CASSLDAEETQYF
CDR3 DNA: TGTGCCAGCAGTTTAGATGCGGAAGAGACCCAGTACTTC

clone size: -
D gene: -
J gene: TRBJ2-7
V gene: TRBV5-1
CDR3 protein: CASSGGSVYEQYF
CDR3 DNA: TGCGCCAGCAGCGGAGGGTCAGTCTACGAGCAGTACTTC

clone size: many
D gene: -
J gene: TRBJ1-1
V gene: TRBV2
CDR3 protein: CATPRPGNTEAFF
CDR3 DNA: TGTGCCACCCCGAGGCCGGGGAACACTGAAGCTTTCTTT

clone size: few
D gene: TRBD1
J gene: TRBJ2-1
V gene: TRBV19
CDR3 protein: CATLRDRVPFF
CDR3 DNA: TGTGCCACCTTGCGGGACAGGGTTCCGTTCTTC

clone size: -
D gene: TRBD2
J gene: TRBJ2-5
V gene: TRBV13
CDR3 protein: CASSLPSGGQETQYF
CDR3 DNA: TGTGCCAGCAGCTTACCTAGCGGGGGACAAGAGACCCAGTACTTC

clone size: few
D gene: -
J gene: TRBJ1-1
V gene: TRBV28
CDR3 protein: CASSSPGEAFF
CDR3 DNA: TGTGCCAGCAGTTCCCCAGGGGAGGCTTTCTTT

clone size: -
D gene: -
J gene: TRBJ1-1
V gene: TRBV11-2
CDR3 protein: CASSWGPDTEAFF
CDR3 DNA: TGTGCCAGCAGCTGGGGGCCCGACACTGAAGCTTTCTTT

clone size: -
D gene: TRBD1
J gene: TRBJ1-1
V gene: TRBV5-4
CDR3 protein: CASSLGTGMNTEAFF
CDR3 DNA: TGTGCCAGCAGCTTAGGGACAGGGATGAACACTGAAGCTTTCTTT

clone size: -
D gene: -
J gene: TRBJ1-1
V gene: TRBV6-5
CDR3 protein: CASSFGRDSEAFF
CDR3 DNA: TGTGCCAGCAGTTTCGGCCGGGATTCTGAAGCTTTCTTT

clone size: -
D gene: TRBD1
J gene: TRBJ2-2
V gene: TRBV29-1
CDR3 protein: CSVEGTDRGPLTGELFF
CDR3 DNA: TGCAGCGTTGAAGGGACGGACAGGGGGCCACTCACCGGGGAGCTGTTTTTT

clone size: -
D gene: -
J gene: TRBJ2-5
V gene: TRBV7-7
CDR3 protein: CASSLEVGSAIQETQYF
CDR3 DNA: TGTGCCAGCAGCTTAGAGGTGGGCAGTGCTATCCAAGAGACCCAGTACTTC